The next 13 T cell receptor beta chains were all read from a single sample in a study of blood T cell repertoires in COVID-19. TCRdb's table, derived via immunoSEQ multiplex PCR, lists solely in-frame clones and lacks some. The sample contains about 140,000 clones, around 84% of which appear only once. The sequencing input was peripheral blood. These receptor sequences come from a man under 40 with COVID-19, enrolled during active disease.

J is TRBJ2-2 and V is TRBV30; 11 bases match TRBD1. CDR3 size: 14 residues. After removal of 8 bases from V and 5 bases from J, the junction contained 7 bases not matched to a gene. Per germline, CDR1 GTSNPN and CDR2 SVGIG (reference sequence). CDR3 nucleotide sequence: TGTGCCCGAGGGACAGGGGGAAGGACCGGGGAGCTGTTTTTT. It translates to CARGTGGRTGELFF.

The rearrangement joins TRBV11-2 to TRBJ1-1; a weak D match, TRBD1 (5 bases). The CDR3 has 14 amino acids. Germline V gene lookup returns CDR1 SGHAT and CDR2 FQNNGV. Trimming took 5 bases from V and 6 from J, leaving 16 bases between them. As DNA, the CDR3 is TGTGCCAGCAGCATCCCCCAGGGAACGGCTGAAGCTTTCTTT. The encoded protein is CASSIPQGTAEAFF.

This chain joins TRBV28 and TRBJ2-1; 14 nucleotides line up with TRBD2. Germline trimming cut 5 bases from V and 3 bases from J; bases unmatched to any gene: 6. Germline CDR1 reads MDHEN; CDR2 reads SYDVKM. CDR3 length: 17 residues. Written as DNA, the CDR3 is TGTGCCAGCAGTAAAGGGACTAGCGGGGGCATCTACAATGAGCAGTTCTTC. This gives the protein CASSKGTSGGIYNEQFF.

CDR3 protein: CASSQVSPSGGYYTEAFF. Written as DNA, the CDR3 is TGCGCCAGCAGCCAAGTTAGCCCCAGCGGGGGCTACTACACTGAAGCTTTCTTT. V gene TRBV4-1 combines with J gene TRBJ1-1; the D gene is possibly TRBD1 (6 bases). From germline, CDR1 is MGHRA and CDR2 YSYEKL. V was pared by 1 base and J by 3 bases, with 21 bases between. This CDR3 contains 18 residues.

This sequence joins TRBV28 and TRBJ1-2; D may be TRBD1 (5 bases). V was shortened by 7 bases and J by 1 base, with 13 bases between the two germline ends. This CDR3 is 14 amino acids long. Per germline, CDR1 MDHEN and CDR2 SYDVKM. CDR3 sequence (DNA): TGTGCCAGCACGGAGGGCAGGGTTAACTATGGCTACACCTTC. Translated: CASTEGRVNYGYTF.

The chain links TRBV30 to TRBJ2-1; TRBD1 matches 8 bases. CDR3 size: 13 residues. Losses at the gene ends were 4 bases for V and 6 bases for J; bases not matched to a gene: 5. Germline V lookup: CDR1 GTSNPN, CDR2 SVGIG (reference sequence). Here the CDR3 reads CAWTEGTGNEQFF. CDR3 DNA: TGTGCCTGGACAGAGGGGACAGGCAATGAGCAGTTCTTC.

The count of this clone is one. The J gene is TRBJ2-1, the V gene TRBV20-1, with D maybe TRBD2 (6 bases). The V gene's germline CDR1 is DFQATT and CDR2 SNEGSKA (reference sequence). V was pared by 5 bases and J by 6 bases, with 8 bases between. The CDR3 is made up of 11 amino acids. DNA of the CDR3: TGCAGTGCTGGGCGGGGCAATGAGCAGTTCTTC. Protein: CSAGRGNEQFF.

CDR3 sequence reads: CASSRGWDEQFF. CDR3 nucleotides: TGTGCCAGCAGCCGGGGGTGGGATGAGCAGTTCTTC. The V call is TRBV13, the J call TRBJ2-1; possible D gene TRBD2, 6 bases. V was pared by 5 bases and J by 8 bases, with 10 bases between. Germline assignment: CDR1 PRHDT and CDR2 FYEKMQ (reference sequence). The CDR3 has 12 residues.

The gene calls are TRBV5-6 and TRBJ2-1, with D possibly being TRBD2 (6 bases). V was trimmed by 0 bases and J by 14 bases, leaving 15 bases between them. Germline V CDR1 and CDR2: SGHDT, YYEEEE. This CDR3 has 13 residues. Here the CDR3 reads CASSLGSIWGEFF. CDR3 DNA: TGTGCCAGCAGCTTGGGGAGCATCTGGGGGGAGTTCTTC. The whole variable domain, filled in from reference TRBV5-6 and TRBJ2-1, reads DAGVTQSPTHLIKTRGQQVTLRCSPKSGHDTVSWYQQALGQGPQFIFQYYEEEERQRGNFPDRFSGHQFPNYSSELNVNALLLGDSALYLCASSLGSIWGEFFGPGTRLTVL.

The genes are TRBV10-1 and TRBJ2-1; 12 bases agree with TRBD1. CDR3 size: 15 residues. The V segment lost 0 bases and the J segment 8 bases; nucleotides outside the gene matches: 2. Germline V gene sequence: CDR1 WNHNN, CDR2 SYGVQD (reference sequence). CDR3 region: CASSESGQGAHEQFF. CDR3 DNA sequence: TGCGCCAGCAGTGAGTCGGGACAGGGGGCGCATGAGCAGTTCTTC.

Only a few counts were recorded for this clone. The chain uses TRBV29-1 and TRBJ1-5; possibly TRBD1 for D (5 bases). V shed 7 bases and J shed 9 bases, with 16 bases lying between them. The CDR3 runs to 12 residues. The germline V gene encodes CDR1 SQVTM and CDR2 ANQGSEA. This CDR3 is CSGRDSGGPQHF. The CDR3, as DNA: TGCAGCGGGCGGGACTCCGGGGGGCCCCAGCATTTT.

The chain links TRBV19 to TRBJ1-3; D unclear. The V end was cut by 3 bases, the J end by 0 bases, with 6 bases between. The germline CDR1 and CDR2 sequences are LNHDA and SQIVND (reference sequence). The CDR3 sequence is 14 residues long. The CDR3 region is CASSMGSSGNTIYF. The CDR3 bases are TGTGCCAGTAGTATGGGGAGCTCTGGAAACACCATATATTTT.

This rearrangement joins TRBV29-1 to TRBJ2-7, with D maybe TRBD1 (5 bases). The V gene lost 6 bases and the J gene lost 3 bases, with 9 bases spanning the gap. The CDR3 spans 11 residues. From germline, CDR1 is SQVTM and CDR2 ANQGSEA. The CDR3 here is CSVDRGYEQYF. CDR3 in DNA: TGCAGCGTAGATAGGGGCTACGAGCAGTACTTC.